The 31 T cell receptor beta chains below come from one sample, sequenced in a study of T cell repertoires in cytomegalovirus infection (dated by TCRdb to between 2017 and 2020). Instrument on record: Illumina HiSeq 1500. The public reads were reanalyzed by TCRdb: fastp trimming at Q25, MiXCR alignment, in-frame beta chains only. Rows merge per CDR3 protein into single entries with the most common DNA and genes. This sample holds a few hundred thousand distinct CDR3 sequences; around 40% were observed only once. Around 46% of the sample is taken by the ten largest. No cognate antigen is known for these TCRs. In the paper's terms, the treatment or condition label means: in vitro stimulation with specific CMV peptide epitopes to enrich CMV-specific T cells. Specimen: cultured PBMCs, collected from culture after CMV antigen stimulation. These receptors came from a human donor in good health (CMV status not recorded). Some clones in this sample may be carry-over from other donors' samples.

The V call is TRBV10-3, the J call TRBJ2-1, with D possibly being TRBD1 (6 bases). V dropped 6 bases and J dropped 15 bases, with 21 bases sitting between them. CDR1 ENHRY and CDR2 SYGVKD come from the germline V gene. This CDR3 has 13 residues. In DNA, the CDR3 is TGTGCCATCAGCCCCCAAGGCAGGGGCTTTCGGTTCTTC. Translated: CAISPQGRGFRFF.

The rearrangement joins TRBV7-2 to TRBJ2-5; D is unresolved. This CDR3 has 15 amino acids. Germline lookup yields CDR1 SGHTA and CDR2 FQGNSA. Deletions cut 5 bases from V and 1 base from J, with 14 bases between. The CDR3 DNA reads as TGTGCCAGCAGCCCCGGGTTTTCTGTCCAAGAGACCCAGTACTTC. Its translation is CASSPGFSVQETQYF.

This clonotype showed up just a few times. CDR3: CASSFSGRGETQYF. CDR3 nucleotides: TGTGCCAGCAGCTTTAGCGGGAGAGGAGAGACCCAGTACTTC. This rearrangement joins TRBV7-2 to TRBJ2-5; 9 bases map to TRBD2. Per the germline V gene, CDR1 is SGHTA and CDR2 is FQGNSA. V lost 3 bases and J lost 4; bases outside the gene matches: 3. The CDR3 totals 14 residues.

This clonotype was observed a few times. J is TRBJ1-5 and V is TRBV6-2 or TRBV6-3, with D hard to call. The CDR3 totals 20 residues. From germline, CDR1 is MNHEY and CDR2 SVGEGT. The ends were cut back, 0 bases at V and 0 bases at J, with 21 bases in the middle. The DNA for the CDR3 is TGTGCCAGCAGTTACTCCACCCGGGCCAGCACTCGTTATAGCAATCAGCCCCAGCATTTT. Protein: CASSYSTRASTRYSNQPQHF.

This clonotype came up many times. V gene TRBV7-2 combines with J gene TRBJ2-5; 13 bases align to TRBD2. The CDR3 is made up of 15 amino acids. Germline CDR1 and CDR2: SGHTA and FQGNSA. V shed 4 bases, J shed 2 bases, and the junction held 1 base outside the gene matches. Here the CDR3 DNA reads TGTGCCAGCAGCTCGGGACTAGCGGGGCAAGAGACCCAGTACTTC. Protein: CASSSGLAGQETQYF.

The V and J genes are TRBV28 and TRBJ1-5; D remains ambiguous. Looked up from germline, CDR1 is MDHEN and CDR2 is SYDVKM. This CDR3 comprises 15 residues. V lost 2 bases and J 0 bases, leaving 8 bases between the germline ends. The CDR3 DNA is TGTGCCAGCAGTTTAACCCTATATAGCAATCAGCCCCAGCATTTT. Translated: CASSLTLYSNQPQHF.

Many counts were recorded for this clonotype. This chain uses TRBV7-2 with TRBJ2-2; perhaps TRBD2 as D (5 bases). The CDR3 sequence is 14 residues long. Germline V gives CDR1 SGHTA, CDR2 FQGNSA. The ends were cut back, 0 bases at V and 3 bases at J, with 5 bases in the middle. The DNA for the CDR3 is TGTGCCAGCAGCTTAGCGGGAGACACCGGGGAGCTGTTTTTT. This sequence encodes CASSLAGDTGELFF.

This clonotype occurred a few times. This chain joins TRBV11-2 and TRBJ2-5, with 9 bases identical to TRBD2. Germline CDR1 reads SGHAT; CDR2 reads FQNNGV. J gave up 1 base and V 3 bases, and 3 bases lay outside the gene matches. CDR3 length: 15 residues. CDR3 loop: CASSFLAGSQETQYF. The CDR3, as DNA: TGTGCCAGCAGCTTCCTAGCGGGGTCCCAAGAGACCCAGTACTTC.

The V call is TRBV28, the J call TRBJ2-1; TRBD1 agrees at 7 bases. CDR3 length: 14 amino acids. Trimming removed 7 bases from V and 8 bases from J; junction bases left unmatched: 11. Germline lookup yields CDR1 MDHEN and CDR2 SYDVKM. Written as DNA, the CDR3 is TGTGCCAGCACCAGGGGGTTAGCCCGCGATGAGCAGTTCTTC. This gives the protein CASTRGLARDEQFF.

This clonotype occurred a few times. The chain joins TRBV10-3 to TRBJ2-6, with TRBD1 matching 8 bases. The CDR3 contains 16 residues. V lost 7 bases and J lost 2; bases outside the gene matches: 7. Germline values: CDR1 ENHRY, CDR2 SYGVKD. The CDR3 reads CAITPKTGAGANVLTF. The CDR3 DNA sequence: TGTGCCATCACCCCCAAGACAGGGGCTGGGGCCAACGTCCTGACTTTC.

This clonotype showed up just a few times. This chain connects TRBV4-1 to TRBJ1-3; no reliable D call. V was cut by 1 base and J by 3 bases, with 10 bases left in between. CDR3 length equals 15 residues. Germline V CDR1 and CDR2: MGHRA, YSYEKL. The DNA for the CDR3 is TGCGCCAGCAGCCAAGTCCGGGTGGGTGGAAACACCATATATTTT. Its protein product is CASSQVRVGGNTIYF.

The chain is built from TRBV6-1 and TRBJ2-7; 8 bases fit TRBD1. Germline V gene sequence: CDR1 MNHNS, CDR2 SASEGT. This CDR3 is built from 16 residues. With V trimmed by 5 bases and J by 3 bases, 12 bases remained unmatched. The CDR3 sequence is CASSPRGQGALYEQYF. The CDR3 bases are TGTGCCAGCAGTCCCAGAGGACAGGGAGCACTCTACGAGCAGTACTTC.

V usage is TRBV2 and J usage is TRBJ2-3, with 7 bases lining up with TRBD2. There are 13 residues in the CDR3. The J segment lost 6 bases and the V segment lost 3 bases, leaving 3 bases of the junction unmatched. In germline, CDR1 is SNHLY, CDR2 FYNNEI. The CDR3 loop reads CASSDRGVDTQYF. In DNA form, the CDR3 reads TGTGCCAGCAGTGACCGGGGGGTTGATACGCAGTATTTT.

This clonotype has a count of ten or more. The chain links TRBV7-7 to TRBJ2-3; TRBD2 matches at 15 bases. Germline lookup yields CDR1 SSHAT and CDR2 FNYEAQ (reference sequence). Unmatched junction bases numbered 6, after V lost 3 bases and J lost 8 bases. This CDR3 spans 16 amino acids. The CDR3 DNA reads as TGTGCCAGCAGCTTTCAGGGACTAGCGGGGGGCAGTACGCAGTATTTT. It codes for CASSFQGLAGGSTQYF.

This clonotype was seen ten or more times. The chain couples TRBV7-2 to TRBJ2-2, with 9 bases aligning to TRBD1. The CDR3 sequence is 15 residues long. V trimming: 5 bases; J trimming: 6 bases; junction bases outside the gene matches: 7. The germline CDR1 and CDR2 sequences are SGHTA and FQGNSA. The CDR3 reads CASSRGQGVAGELFF. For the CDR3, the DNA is TGTGCCAGCAGCCGGGGACAGGGCGTGGCCGGGGAGCTGTTTTTT.

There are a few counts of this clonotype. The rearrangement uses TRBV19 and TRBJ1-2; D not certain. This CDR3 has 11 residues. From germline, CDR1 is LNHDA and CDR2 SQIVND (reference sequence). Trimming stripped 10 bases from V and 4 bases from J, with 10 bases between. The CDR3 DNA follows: TGTGCCACCGGACTGAGCTATGGCTACACCTTC. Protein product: CATGLSYGYTF.

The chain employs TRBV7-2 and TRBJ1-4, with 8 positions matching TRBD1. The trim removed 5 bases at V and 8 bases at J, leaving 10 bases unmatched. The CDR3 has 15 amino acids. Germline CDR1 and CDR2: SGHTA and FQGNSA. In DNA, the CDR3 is TGTGCCAGCAGCCTATCCCCCGGGACAGGAGAAAAACTGTTTTTT. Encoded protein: CASSLSPGTGEKLFF.

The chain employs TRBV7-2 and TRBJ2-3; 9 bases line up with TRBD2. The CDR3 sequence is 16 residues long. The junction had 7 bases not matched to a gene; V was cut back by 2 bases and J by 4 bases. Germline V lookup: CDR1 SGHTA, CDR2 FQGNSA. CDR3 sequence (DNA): TGTGCCAGCAGCTTATCGGGGACTAGCACCTCAGATACGCAGTATTTT. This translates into CASSLSGTSTSDTQYF.

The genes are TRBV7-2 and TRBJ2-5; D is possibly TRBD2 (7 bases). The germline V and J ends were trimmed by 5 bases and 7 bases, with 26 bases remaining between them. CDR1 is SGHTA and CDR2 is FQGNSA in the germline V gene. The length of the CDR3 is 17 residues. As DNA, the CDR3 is TGTGCCAGCAGCCCTGGAGGGGGGGCGCCTACCTGGTGGACCCAGTACTTC. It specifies CASSPGGGAPTWWTQYF.

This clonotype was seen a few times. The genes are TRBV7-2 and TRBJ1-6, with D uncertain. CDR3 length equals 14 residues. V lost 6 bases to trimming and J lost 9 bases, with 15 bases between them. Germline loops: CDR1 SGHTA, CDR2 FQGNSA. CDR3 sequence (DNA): TGTGCCAGCAGTCTGACGGGGTTTGGTTCACCCCTCCACTTT. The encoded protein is CASSLTGFGSPLHF.

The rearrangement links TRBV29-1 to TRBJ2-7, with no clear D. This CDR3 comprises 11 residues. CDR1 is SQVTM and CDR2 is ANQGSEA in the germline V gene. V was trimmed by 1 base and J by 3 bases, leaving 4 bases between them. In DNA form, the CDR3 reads TGCAGCGTTGAAGTCAACTACGAGCAGTACTTC. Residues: CSVEVNYEQYF.

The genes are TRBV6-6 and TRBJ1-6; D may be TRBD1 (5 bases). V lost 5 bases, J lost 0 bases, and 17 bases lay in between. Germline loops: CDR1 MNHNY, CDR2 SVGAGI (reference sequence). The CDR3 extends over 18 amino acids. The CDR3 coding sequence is TGTGCCAGCAGTCGTCTGAGGGACGGTAGCTCCTATAATTCACCCCTCCACTTT. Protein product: CASSRLRDGSSYNSPLHF.

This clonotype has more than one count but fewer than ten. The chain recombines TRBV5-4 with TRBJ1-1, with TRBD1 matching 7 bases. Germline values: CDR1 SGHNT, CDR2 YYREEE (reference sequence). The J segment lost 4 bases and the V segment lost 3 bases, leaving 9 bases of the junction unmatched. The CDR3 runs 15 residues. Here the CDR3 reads CASSWATGRSTEAFF. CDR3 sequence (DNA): TGTGCCAGCAGCTGGGCGACAGGGCGGAGCACTGAAGCTTTCTTT.

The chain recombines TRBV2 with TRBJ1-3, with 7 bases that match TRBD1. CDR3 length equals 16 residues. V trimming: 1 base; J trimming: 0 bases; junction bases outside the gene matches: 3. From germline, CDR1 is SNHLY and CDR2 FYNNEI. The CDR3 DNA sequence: TGTGCCAGCAGTGAAGAAGGGACAGCCTCTGGAAACACCATATATTTT. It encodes CASSEEGTASGNTIYF.

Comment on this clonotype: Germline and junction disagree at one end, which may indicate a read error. The CDR3 is CAISSDLFYEQYF. The CDR3 coding sequence is TGTGCCATCAGCTCTGATTTGTTCTACGAGCAGTACTTC. This sequence joins TRBV7-2 and TRBJ2-7; D is unclear. Per the germline V gene, CDR1 is SGHTA and CDR2 is FQGNSA. The CDR3 totals 13 residues.

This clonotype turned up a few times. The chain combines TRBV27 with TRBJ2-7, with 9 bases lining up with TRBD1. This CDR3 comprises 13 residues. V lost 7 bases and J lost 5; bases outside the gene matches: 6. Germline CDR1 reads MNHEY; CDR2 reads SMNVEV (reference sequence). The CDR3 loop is CASTGTGSDEQYF. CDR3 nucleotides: TGTGCCAGCACCGGGACAGGGAGTGACGAGCAGTACTTC.

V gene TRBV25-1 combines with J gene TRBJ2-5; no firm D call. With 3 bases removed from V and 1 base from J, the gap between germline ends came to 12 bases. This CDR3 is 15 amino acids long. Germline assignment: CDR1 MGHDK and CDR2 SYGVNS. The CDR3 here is CASSDKRPTQETQYF. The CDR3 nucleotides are TGTGCCAGCAGTGATAAGCGCCCAACCCAAGAGACCCAGTACTTC.

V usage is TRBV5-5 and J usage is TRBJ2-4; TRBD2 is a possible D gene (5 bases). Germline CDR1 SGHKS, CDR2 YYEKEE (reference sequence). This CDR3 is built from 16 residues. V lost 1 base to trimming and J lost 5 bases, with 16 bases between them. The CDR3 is CASSLRLAGSQNIQYF. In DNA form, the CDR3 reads TGTGCCAGCAGCTTGCGGCTAGCAGGATCCCAAAACATTCAGTACTTC.

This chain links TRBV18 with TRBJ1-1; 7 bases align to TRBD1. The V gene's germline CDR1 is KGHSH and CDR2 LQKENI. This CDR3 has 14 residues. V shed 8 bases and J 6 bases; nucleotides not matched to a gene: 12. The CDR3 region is CASTNEVRGAEAFF. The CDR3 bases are TGTGCCAGCACGAACGAGGTCAGGGGGGCTGAAGCTTTCTTT.

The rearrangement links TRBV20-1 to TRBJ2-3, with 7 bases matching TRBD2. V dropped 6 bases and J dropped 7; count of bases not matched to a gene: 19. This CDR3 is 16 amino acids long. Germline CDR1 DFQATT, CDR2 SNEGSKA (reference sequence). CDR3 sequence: CSARLFGRGDVHTQYF. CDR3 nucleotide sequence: TGCAGTGCGCGACTATTTGGACGGGGGGACGTGCATACGCAGTATTTT.

CDR3 sequence: CASGIRRLVVTDTQYF. For the CDR3, the DNA is TGTGCCAGCGGCATCCGCCGACTAGTTGTCACAGATACGCAGTATTTT. The gene calls are TRBV7-8 and TRBJ2-3; D is possibly TRBD2 (6 bases). Trimming pared 8 bases from V and 2 bases from J, leaving 20 bases between. Germline CDR1 reads SGHVS; CDR2 reads FQNEAQ. CDR3 length: 16 residues.